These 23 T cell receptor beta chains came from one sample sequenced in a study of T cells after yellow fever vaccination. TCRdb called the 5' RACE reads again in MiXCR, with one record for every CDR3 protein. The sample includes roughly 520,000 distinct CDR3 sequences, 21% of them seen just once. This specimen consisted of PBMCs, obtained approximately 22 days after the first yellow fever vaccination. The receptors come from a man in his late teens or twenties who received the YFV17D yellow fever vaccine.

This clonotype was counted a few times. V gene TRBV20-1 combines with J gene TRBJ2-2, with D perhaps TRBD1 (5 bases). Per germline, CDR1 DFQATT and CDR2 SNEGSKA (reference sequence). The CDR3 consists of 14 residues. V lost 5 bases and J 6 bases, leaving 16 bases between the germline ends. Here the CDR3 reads CSAPKGVTAGELFF. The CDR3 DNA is TGCAGTGCTCCTAAAGGGGTAACTGCCGGGGAGCTGTTTTTT.

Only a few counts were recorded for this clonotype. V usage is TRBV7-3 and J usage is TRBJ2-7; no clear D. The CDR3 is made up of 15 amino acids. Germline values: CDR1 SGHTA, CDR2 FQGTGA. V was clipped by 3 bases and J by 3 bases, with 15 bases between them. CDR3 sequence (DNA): TGTGCCAGCAGCTTGGATGAAGGATGGGGCTACGAGCAGTACTTC. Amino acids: CASSLDEGWGYEQYF. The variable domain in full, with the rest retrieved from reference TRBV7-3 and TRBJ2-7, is GAGVSQTPSNKVTEKGKYVELRCDPISGHTALYWYRQSLGQGPEFLIYFQGTGAADDSGLPNDRFFAVRPEGSVSTLKIQRTERGDSAVYLCASSLDEGWGYEQYFGPGTRLTVT.

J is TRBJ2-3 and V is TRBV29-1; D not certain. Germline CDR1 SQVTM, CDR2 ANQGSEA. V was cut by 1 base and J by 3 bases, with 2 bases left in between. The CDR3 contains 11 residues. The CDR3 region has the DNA TGCAGCGTTGAAGTGACAGATACGCAGTATTTT. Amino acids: CSVEVTDTQYF.

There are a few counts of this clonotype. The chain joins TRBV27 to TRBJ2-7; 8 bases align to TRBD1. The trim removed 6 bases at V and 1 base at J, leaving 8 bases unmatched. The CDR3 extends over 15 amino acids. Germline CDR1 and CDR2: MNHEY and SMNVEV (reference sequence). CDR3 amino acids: CASRHRGVQSYEQYV. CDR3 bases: TGTGCCAGCAGGCACAGGGGGGTACAATCCTACGAGCAGTACGTC.

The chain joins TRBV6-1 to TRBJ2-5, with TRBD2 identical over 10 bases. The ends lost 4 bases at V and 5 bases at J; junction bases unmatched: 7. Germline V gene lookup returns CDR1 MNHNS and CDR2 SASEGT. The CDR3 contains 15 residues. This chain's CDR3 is CASSGGLASGETQYF. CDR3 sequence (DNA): TGTGCCAGCAGTGGGGGACTAGCGAGCGGGGAGACCCAGTACTTC.

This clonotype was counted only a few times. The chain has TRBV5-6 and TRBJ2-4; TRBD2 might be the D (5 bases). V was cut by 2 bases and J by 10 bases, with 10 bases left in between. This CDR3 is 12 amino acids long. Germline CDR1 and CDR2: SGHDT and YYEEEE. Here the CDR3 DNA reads TGTGCCAGCAGCTTCCGGGCGGGTATTCAGTACTTC. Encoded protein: CASSFRAGIQYF.

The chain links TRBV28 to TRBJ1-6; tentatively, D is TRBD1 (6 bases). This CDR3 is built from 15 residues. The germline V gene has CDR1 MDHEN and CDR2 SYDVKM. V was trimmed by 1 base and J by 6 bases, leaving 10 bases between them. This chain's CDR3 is CASSLSGQLNSPLHF. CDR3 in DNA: TGTGCCAGCAGTTTATCTGGACAGCTTAATTCACCCCTCCACTTT.

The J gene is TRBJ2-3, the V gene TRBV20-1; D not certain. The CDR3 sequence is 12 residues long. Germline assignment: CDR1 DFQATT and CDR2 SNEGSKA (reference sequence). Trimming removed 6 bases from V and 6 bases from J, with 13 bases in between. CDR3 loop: CSAWIPGDTQYF. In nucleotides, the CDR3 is TGCAGTGCCTGGATCCCCGGTGATACGCAGTATTTT.

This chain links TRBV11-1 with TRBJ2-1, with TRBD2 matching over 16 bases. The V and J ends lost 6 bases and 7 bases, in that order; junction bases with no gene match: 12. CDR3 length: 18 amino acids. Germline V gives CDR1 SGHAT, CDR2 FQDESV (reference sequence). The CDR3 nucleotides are TGTGCCAGCAGAAACTTTCCGGGACTAGCGGGGGGGCTGAATGAGCAGTTCTTC. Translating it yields CASRNFPGLAGGLNEQFF.

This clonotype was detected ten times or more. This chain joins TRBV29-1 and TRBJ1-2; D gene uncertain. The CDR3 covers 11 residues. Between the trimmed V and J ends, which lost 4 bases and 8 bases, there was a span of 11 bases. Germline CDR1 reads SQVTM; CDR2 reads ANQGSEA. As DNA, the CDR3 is TGCAGCGTTGCCGCTGACACCGGCTACACCTTC. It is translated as CSVAADTGYTF.

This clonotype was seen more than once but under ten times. The CDR3 reads CASRPQDDRTDTQYF. Here the CDR3 DNA reads TGTGCCAGCAGACCTCAGGACGATCGCACAGATACGCAGTATTTT. V is TRBV7-9 and J is TRBJ2-3; D unclear. This CDR3 region has 15 residues. With 6 bases removed from V and 1 base from J, the gap between germline ends came to 14 bases. The germline V gene encodes CDR1 SEHNR and CDR2 FQNEAQ (reference sequence).

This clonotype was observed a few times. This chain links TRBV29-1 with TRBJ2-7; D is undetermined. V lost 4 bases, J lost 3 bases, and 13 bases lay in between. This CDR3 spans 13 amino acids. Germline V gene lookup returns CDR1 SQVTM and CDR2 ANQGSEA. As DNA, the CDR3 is TGCAGCGTTGTTCGCCTATTCGGCTACGAGCAGTACTTC. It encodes CSVVRLFGYEQYF.

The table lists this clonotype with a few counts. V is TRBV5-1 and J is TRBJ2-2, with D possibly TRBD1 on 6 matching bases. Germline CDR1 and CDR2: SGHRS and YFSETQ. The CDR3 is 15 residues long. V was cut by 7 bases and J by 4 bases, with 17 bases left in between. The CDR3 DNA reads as TGCGCCAGCGGAGAACAGGGTGGGGGCACCGGGGAGCTGTTTTTT. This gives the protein CASGEQGGGTGELFF.

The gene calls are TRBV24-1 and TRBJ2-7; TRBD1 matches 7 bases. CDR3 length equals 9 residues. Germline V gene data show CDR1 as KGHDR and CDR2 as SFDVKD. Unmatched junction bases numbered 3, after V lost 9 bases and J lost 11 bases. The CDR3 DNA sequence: TGTGCCACCCCGCAGGGGGAGTACTTC. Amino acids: CATPQGEYF.

The CDR3 bases are TGTGCCAGCAGCCAAATCTCGGATGAGCAGTTCTTC. This translates into CASSQISDEQFF. V is TRBV7-2 and J is TRBJ2-1; D not certain. This CDR3 comprises 12 residues. Germline assignment: CDR1 SGHTA and CDR2 FQGNSA. V was clipped by 5 bases and J by 8 bases, with 10 bases between them.

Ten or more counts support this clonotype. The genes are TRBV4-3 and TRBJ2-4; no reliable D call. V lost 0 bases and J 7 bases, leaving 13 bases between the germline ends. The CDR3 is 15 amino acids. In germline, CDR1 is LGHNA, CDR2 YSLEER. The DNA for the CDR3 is TGCGCCAGCAGCCAAGATCTCGGTACCTCGAACATTCAGTACTTC. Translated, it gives CASSQDLGTSNIQYF.

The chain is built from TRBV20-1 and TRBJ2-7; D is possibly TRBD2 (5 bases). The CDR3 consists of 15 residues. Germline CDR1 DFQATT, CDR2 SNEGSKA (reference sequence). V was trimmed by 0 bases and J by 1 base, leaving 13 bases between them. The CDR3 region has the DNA TGCAGTGCTAGAGATCGCGGAGGATCATCCTACGAGCAGTACTTC. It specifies CSARDRGGSSYEQYF.

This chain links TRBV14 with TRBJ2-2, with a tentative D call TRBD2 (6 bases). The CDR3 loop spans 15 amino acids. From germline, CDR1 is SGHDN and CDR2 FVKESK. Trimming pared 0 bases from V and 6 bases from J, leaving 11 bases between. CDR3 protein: CASSQEIGGSGELFF. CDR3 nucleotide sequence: TGTGCCAGCAGCCAAGAAATAGGAGGGTCCGGGGAGCTGTTTTTT.

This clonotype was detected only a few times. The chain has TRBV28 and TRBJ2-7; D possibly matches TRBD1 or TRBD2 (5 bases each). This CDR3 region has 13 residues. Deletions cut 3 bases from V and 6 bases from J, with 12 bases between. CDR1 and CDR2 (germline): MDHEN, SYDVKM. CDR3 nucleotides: TGTGCCAGCAGTTTTGGGGGAGCAGGCGAGCAGTACGTC. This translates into CASSFGGAGEQYV.

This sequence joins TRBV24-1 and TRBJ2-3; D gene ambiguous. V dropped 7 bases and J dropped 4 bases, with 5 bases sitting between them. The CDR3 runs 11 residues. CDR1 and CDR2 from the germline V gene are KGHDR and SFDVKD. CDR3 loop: CATRGPDTQYF. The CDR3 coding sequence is TGTGCCACCAGAGGCCCAGATACGCAGTATTTT.

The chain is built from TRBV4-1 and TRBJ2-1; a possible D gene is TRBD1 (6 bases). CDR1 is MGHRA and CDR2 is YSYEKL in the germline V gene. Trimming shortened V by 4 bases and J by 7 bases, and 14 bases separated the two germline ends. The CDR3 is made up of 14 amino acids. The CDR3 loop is CASSRGGEWNEQFF. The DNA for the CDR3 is TGCGCCAGCAGCCGAGGGGGAGAGTGGAATGAGCAGTTCTTC.

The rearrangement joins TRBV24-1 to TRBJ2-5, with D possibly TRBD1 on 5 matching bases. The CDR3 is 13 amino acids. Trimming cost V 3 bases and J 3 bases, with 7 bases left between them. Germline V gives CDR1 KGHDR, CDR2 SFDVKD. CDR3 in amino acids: CATSDGAEETQYF. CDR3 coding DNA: TGTGCCACCAGTGATGGGGCCGAAGAGACCCAGTACTTC.

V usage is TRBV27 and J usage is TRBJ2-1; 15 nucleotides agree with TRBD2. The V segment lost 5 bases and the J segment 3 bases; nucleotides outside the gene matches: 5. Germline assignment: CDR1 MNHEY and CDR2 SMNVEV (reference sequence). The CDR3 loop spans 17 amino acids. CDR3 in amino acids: CASSPGLAGGFYNEQFF. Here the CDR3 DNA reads TGTGCCAGCAGTCCGGGACTAGCGGGGGGATTCTACAATGAGCAGTTCTTC.